This paragraph reports one T cell receptor beta chain. The source of the sample is a study of blood T cell repertoires in COVID-19. Across the study: Sources were T cells, B-cell-depleted T cells, or PBMCs; the material itself was cDNA or gDNA.

Profiling relied on immunoSEQ multiplex PCR, and the TCRdb table lists in-frame clones only, not all of them. This table has about 210,000 clones, almost 85% appearing once. The CDR3 consists of 14 residues. V was clipped by 6 bases and J by 1 base, with 10 bases between them. Germline assignment: CDR1 MNHEY and CDR2 SMNVEV (reference sequence). The chain carries TRBV27 and TRBJ2-1; D is perhaps TRBD1 (5 bases). Sequenced: peripheral blood. The receptor was isolated from a woman in her 50s with active or convalescent COVID-19. CDR3: CASSKTVSYNEQFF. DNA for the CDR3: TGTGCCAGCAGCAAGACAGTGTCCTACAATGAGCAGTTCTTC.